Below, one TCR beta chain is given with its context. Its antigen is as yet unknown. Individual cDNA molecules received unique molecular identifiers. TCRdb re-called the 5' RACE reads through MiXCR, storing one row per CDR3 protein. The sample contains 34,000 or so distinct CDR3 sequences, approximately 10% of which appear only once. These data come from a study of early T cells in non-severe SARS-CoV-2 infection. Study-wide background: Sequencing of bulk RNA from unsorted whole blood was done, without chain pairing.

Broader study findings: Matches to VDJdb favored anti-spike CD8 responses and missed private and CD4 specificities.

The CDR3 covers 11 residues. V gave up 7 bases and J gave up 2 bases, with 5 bases separating them. Looked up from germline, CDR1 is ENHRY and CDR2 is SYGVKD. This rearrangement joins TRBV10-3 to TRBJ1-1; D not resolved. The specimen sequenced was whole blood. The receptor was derived from an adult who was a healthcare worker with PCR-confirmed SARS-CoV-2 infection or an uninfected control (not recorded which). CDR3 DNA sequence: TGTGCCATCAAACGAAACACTGAAGCTTTCTTT. Translation: CAIKRNTEAFF.